Below, 20 T cell receptor beta chains from the same sample are listed, as sequenced in a study of T cells in Graves' hyperthyroidism and ophthalmopathy. The investigators amplified TCR beta CDR3 regions from RNA transcripts. In the first-round RT-PCR of the TCR CDR3, the HTBI primer set was used. TCRdb fed the multiplex PCR reads into MiXCR, producing one record per CDR3 protein. The data contain under 400,000 distinct CDR3 sequences, roughly 15% of them singletons. The sequencing input was blood. The receptor source for this set is a woman aged 60 to 75 with Graves' ophthalmopathy.

This clonotype was observed a handful of times. The V call is TRBV10-2, the J call TRBJ1-6; maybe TRBD1 (5 bases). Germline assignment: CDR1 WSHSY and CDR2 SAAADI. This CDR3 contains 16 residues. Trimming shortened V by 5 bases and J by 7 bases, and 18 bases separated the two germline ends. The CDR3 region is CASSPREGVGNSPLHF. CDR3 coding DNA: TGCGCCAGCAGTCCGAGGGAAGGGGTCGGAAATTCACCCCTCCACTTT.

CDR3 nucleotides: TGTGCCAGCAGTTACAGGGCGTATAATGAAAAACTGTTTTTT. This encodes CASSYRAYNEKLFF. The chain links TRBV27 to TRBJ1-4, with D tentatively TRBD1 (6 bases). The CDR3 is made up of 14 amino acids. Germline V lookup: CDR1 MNHEY, CDR2 SMNVEV (reference sequence). Trimming took 4 bases from V and 4 from J, leaving 10 bases between them.

The rearrangement uses TRBV24-1 and TRBJ2-5; D not resolved. CDR1 is KGHDR and CDR2 is SFDVKD in the germline V gene. This CDR3 has 14 residues. The V and J ends lost 3 bases and 5 bases respectively, with 12 bases between them. The CDR3 coding sequence is TGTGCCACCAGTGATATCTCGAGGATCGAGACCCAGTACTTC. Amino acid sequence: CATSDISRIETQYF.

This clonotype was detected ten times or more. The V call is TRBV28, the J call TRBJ2-1, with 10 bases aligning to TRBD2. The germline gives CDR1 MDHEN, CDR2 SYDVKM. The CDR3 covers 16 residues. V was clipped by 5 bases and J by 1 base; unmatched bases: 5. The CDR3, as DNA: TGTGCCAGCAGTGGACTAGCGGAGTTTTCCTACAATGAGCAGTTCTTC. Its protein is CASSGLAEFSYNEQFF.

The sample holds many counts of this clonotype. The rearrangement links TRBV27 to TRBJ2-7; D remains unclear. CDR3 length: 15 residues. From germline, CDR1 is MNHEY and CDR2 SMNVEV (reference sequence). V dropped 3 bases and J dropped 0 bases, with 12 bases sitting between them. The CDR3 here is CASSFDHASSYEQYF. CDR3 nucleotides: TGTGCCAGCAGTTTTGACCACGCCAGCTCCTACGAGCAGTACTTC.

This clonotype was counted a few times. This chain links TRBV14 with TRBJ2-3, with 8 nucleotides matching TRBD1. V shed 5 bases and J 2 bases; nucleotides not matched to a gene: 3. The CDR3 sequence is 14 residues long. From germline, CDR1 is SGHDN and CDR2 FVKESK. The CDR3 here is CASSWDRLTDTQYF. The DNA for the CDR3 is TGTGCCAGCAGCTGGGACAGGCTCACAGATACGCAGTATTTT.

Many counts were recorded for this clonotype. This chain joins TRBV27 and TRBJ2-1; D not certain. The CDR3 length is 15 residues. The germline CDR1 and CDR2 sequences are MNHEY and SMNVEV (reference sequence). V was trimmed by 2 bases and J by 3 bases, leaving 11 bases between them. CDR3 residues: CASSLGRRLYNEQFF. The CDR3 region has the DNA TGTGCCAGCAGTTTAGGCAGGCGGCTCTACAATGAGCAGTTCTTC.

The sample holds a few counts of this clonotype. The chain carries TRBV7-8 and TRBJ2-3; D perhaps matches TRBD2 (5 bases). The CDR3 runs 14 residues. Germline CDR1 and CDR2: SGHVS and FQNEAQ. Trimming removed 5 bases from V and 3 bases from J, with 12 bases in between. Here the CDR3 reads CASSPTGKTDTQYF. The DNA of the CDR3 is TGTGCCAGCAGCCCAACCGGGAAGACAGATACGCAGTATTTT.

Remarks on this clonotype: This may come from a read error, since a much larger clone is one base off. The chain combines TRBV20-1 with TRBJ2-7; D unclear. The CDR3 consists of 12 residues. Germline V gives CDR1 DFQATT, CDR2 SNEGSKA (reference sequence). CDR3 loop: CSARDTGHERYF. CDR3 DNA: TGCAGTGCTAGAGATACGGGCCACGAGCGGTACTTC.

This clonotype occurred a few times. The chain is built from TRBV29-1 and TRBJ2-3; possibly TRBD1 for D (6 bases). V was cut by 6 bases and J by 5 bases, with 9 bases left in between. CDR1 is SQVTM and CDR2 is ANQGSEA in the germline V gene. There are 11 residues in the CDR3. The DNA for the CDR3 is TGCAGCGTAGAGACAGGAGATACGCAGTATTTT. The encoded protein is CSVETGDTQYF.

Many counts were recorded for this clonotype. The chain employs TRBV29-1 and TRBJ2-5; D gene unclear. The CDR3 extends over 12 amino acids. V lost 3 bases to trimming and J lost 1 base, with 6 bases between them. Germline CDR1 is SQVTM and CDR2 is ANQGSEA. The CDR3 spells CSVDLGQETQYF. CDR3 in DNA: TGCAGCGTTGACCTGGGCCAAGAGACCCAGTACTTC.

This clonotype has at least ten counts. The rearrangement joins TRBV5-1 to TRBJ1-3; D not resolved. Germline CDR1 is SGHRS and CDR2 is YFSETQ. V dropped 3 bases and J dropped 4 bases, with 11 bases sitting between them. The CDR3 extends over 14 amino acids. CDR3: CASSSGILGNTIYF. The CDR3 coding sequence is TGCGCCAGCAGCTCGGGCATCTTAGGAAACACCATATATTTT.

As concerns this clonotype: Its ends do not fully match the called genes, so a read error is possible. In DNA, the CDR3 is TGTGCCAGCAGTCCGCGCGCGGGCCTTTTGAATTCACCCTTCCACTTT. Translating gives CASSPRAGLLNSPFHF. The rearrangement uses TRBV12-3 or TRBV12-4 and TRBJ1-6; D call uncertain. The CDR3 is 16 residues long.

This clonotype was recorded many times. The rearrangement joins TRBV7-9 to TRBJ2-7; tentative D call: TRBD2 (5 bases). Germline assignment: CDR1 SEHNR and CDR2 FQNEAQ (reference sequence). The CDR3 runs to 13 residues. The V and J ends lost 8 bases and 3 bases respectively, with 14 bases between them. The CDR3 sequence: CASQPDSFYEQYF. The CDR3 coding sequence is TGTGCCAGCCAGCCGGACTCGTTCTACGAGCAGTACTTC.

The CDR3 nucleotides are TGTGCCAGCAGCTCTCCGGGAGGGCCGAGTGAGCAGTTCTTC. Residues: CASSSPGGPSEQFF. The rearrangement uses TRBV7-9 and TRBJ2-1; 8 bases are shared with TRBD2. The V segment lost 4 bases and the J segment 9 bases; nucleotides outside the gene matches: 8. The CDR3 is 14 amino acids. The V gene's germline CDR1 is SEHNR and CDR2 FQNEAQ (reference sequence).

This clonotype has at least ten counts. The chain carries TRBV11-1 and TRBJ2-5; TRBD2 is a possible D gene (6 bases). V lost 5 bases and J 2 bases, leaving 12 bases between the germline ends. Germline lookup yields CDR1 SGHAT and CDR2 FQDESV (reference sequence). This CDR3 is 14 amino acids long. CDR3 amino acids: CASSVWRGQETQYF. The CDR3 coding sequence is TGTGCCAGCAGCGTGTGGCGGGGACAAGAGACCCAGTACTTC. The full variable domain, with the rest looked up from reference TRBV11-1 and TRBJ2-5, is EAEVAQSPRYKITEKSQAVAFWCDPISGHATLYWYRQILGQGPELLVQFQDESVVDDSQLPKDRFSAERLKGVDSTLKIQPAELGDSAMYLCASSVWRGQETQYFGPGTRLLVL.

This clonotype was seen more than once but under ten times. The chain combines TRBV7-9 with TRBJ1-2; D ambiguous. The CDR3 runs 15 residues. Trimming pared 4 bases from V and 4 bases from J, leaving 16 bases between. Per the germline V gene, CDR1 is SEHNR and CDR2 is FQNEAQ (reference sequence). The CDR3 spells CASSSMWGSTYGYTF. The CDR3 DNA is TGTGCCAGCAGCTCAATGTGGGGTTCCACCTATGGCTACACCTTC.

This clonotype occurred many times. V is TRBV11-2 and J is TRBJ2-7, with 11 bases fitting TRBD1. J lost 4 bases, V lost 6 bases, and 11 bases had no gene match. Germline V lookup: CDR1 SGHAT, CDR2 FQNNGV. This CDR3 spans 16 amino acids. The CDR3 region is CASSRGTGGVVYEQYF. The DNA of the CDR3 is TGTGCCAGCAGTCGGGGGACAGGGGGAGTAGTATACGAGCAGTACTTC.

This chain links TRBV20-1 with TRBJ2-3; D gene ambiguous. The CDR3 is 12 residues long. Trimming left V 6 bases short and J 3 bases short, with 10 bases between. The germline V gene has CDR1 DFQATT and CDR2 SNEGSKA (reference sequence). The CDR3 region has the DNA TGCAGTGCGCCCCTGGGGACAGATACGCAGTATTTT. Its translation: CSAPLGTDTQYF.

This clonotype appeared many times. The chain employs TRBV30 and TRBJ2-3; 9 bases map to TRBD2. CDR1 is GTSNPN, CDR2 SVGIG, per germline (reference sequence). V lost 2 bases, J lost 4 bases, and 10 bases stayed unmatched. The CDR3 covers 16 residues. The CDR3: CAWSQRAGGPSDTQYF. CDR3 nucleotide sequence: TGTGCCTGGAGTCAAAGGGCGGGAGGGCCCTCAGATACGCAGTATTTT. The complete variable domain, with remaining parts taken from reference TRBV30 and TRBJ2-3, reads SQTIHQWPATLVQPVGSPLSLECTVEGTSNPNLYWYRQAAGRGLQLLFYSVGIGQISSEVPQNLSASRPQDRQFILSSKKLLLSDSGFYLCAWSQRAGGPSDTQYFGPGTRLTVL.